This T cell receptor beta chain was captured by sequencing in a study of blood T cells in healthy people across ages. For the second PCR, which ran for about 7 to 11 cycles, a sample-barcoded 5' primer and a J-beta primer mix were used. Every single cDNA molecule received a tag from a template-switch adaptor with 12 random nucleotides. Any given sample supplied a minimum of 2.5 million CDR3-containing paired-end reads. MiXCR, run by TCRdb on the 5' RACE reads, gives a single entry per CDR3 protein. The repertoire consists of about 1.4 million distinct CDR3 sequences, with approximately 63% occurring once and the leading ten covering over 6.5%. With respect to this clonotype: The target antigen is unknown.

The CDR3 has 15 residues. V was cut by 4 bases and J by 5 bases, with 17 bases left in between. The germline gives CDR1 SQVTM, CDR2 ANQGSEA. Study-wide findings and caveats: Greater diversity and more naive CD4+ cells were seen in long-lived donors than in aged donors.

Material for sequencing was blood. The receptor comes from a man aged 18 to 30 in good health. The chain recombines TRBV29-1 with TRBJ2-2, with D perhaps TRBD1 (6 bases). The CDR3 DNA is TGCAGCGTTGTGGGGGCACAGGGTTATACCGGGGAGCTGTTTTTT. Encoded protein: CSVVGAQGYTGELFF.